A single sample is the source of the 21 T cell receptor beta chains below, sequenced in a study of control samples from healthy donors and cancer patients. Clones were sequenced by immunoSEQ multiplex PCR, and TCRdb holds only the in-frame ones, with some missing. The sample lists about 100,000 clones; 82% were seen once. Sequencing used blood. The origin of the receptors is a man younger than 35 in good health.

The CDR3 loop is CAWSSQGTFYGYTF. The CDR3 nucleotides are TGTGCCTGGAGTTCTCAGGGGACCTTTTATGGCTACACCTTC. The J gene is TRBJ1-2, the V gene TRBV30; weak D call: TRBD1 (6 bases). This CDR3 has 14 amino acids. V lost 2 bases, J lost 5 bases, and 15 bases lay in between. Germline V gene lookup returns CDR1 GTSNPN and CDR2 SVGIG (reference sequence).

V gene TRBV5-8 combines with J gene TRBJ2-3; 10 bases match TRBD1. V was clipped by 4 bases and J by 3 bases; unmatched bases: 11. In germline, CDR1 is SGHTS, CDR2 YDEGEE. The CDR3 covers 17 residues. The CDR3 DNA follows: TGTGCCAGCAGCCTGAGACGGCCGGGACAGGGGACAGATACGCAGTATTTT. Its translation is CASSLRRPGQGTDTQYF.

V and J are TRBV6-5 and TRBJ1-5; 9 positions agree with TRBD1. Germline values: CDR1 MNHEY, CDR2 SVGAGI. This CDR3 contains 12 residues. The ends lost 6 bases at V and 13 bases at J; junction bases unmatched: 7. CDR3 in DNA: TGTGCCAGCAGCCTCTCGGACAGGGGACAGCATTTT. It is translated as CASSLSDRGQHF.

The chain uses TRBV2 and TRBJ2-1; D remains unclear. Germline V gene sequence: CDR1 SNHLY, CDR2 FYNNEI. The CDR3 is made up of 15 amino acids. The V and J ends lost 2 bases and 2 bases respectively, with 10 bases between them. The CDR3 DNA sequence: TGTGCCAGCAGTGAATGGTTGTCACCCTACAATGAGCAGTTCTTC. It specifies CASSEWLSPYNEQFF.

The chain employs TRBV3-1 (or the pseudogene TRBV3-2) and TRBJ2-7; TRBD2 agrees at 8 bases. Germline assignment: CDR1 LGHDT and CDR2 YNNKEL (reference sequence). With 1 base clipped from V and 5 bases from J, the junction kept 4 bases outside the gene matches. CDR3 length equals 14 residues. Written as DNA, the CDR3 is TGTGCCAGCAGCCAAGTCCGGGGGGGACACGAGCAGTACTTC. Protein product: CASSQVRGGHEQYF.

The chain employs TRBV11-3 and TRBJ1-4; D might be TRBD1 (5 bases). The germline V gene encodes CDR1 SGHNT and CDR2 YENEEA. The ends were cut back, 2 bases at V and 5 bases at J, with 12 bases in the middle. This CDR3 has 15 residues. The CDR3 sequence is CASSLRGTENEKLFF. CDR3 DNA sequence: TGTGCCAGCAGCTTAAGGGGAACGGAGAATGAAAAACTGTTTTTT. The variable domain in full, with the rest retrieved from reference TRBV11-3 and TRBJ1-4, is EAGVVQSPRYKIIEKKQPVAFWCNPISGHNTLYWYLQNLGQGPELLIRYENEEAVDDSQLPKDRFSAERLKGVDSTLKIQPAELGDSAVYLCASSLRGTENEKLFFGSGTQLSVL.

The chain uses TRBV2 and TRBJ1-5; D is undetermined. This CDR3 has 14 amino acids. Germline lookup yields CDR1 SNHLY and CDR2 FYNNEI. Trimming left V 7 bases short and J 0 bases short, with 10 bases between. In DNA, the CDR3 is TGTGCCAGCACTAGACTAAATAGCAATCAGCCCCAGCATTTT. Protein sequence: CASTRLNSNQPQHF.

CDR3 nucleotides: TGTGCCAGCAGTGAAGCGGGACTCTCGGGAGAAAAACTGTTTTTT. Translation gives CASSEAGLSGEKLFF. V usage is TRBV2 and J usage is TRBJ1-4; D might be TRBD1 (5 bases). In germline, CDR1 is SNHLY, CDR2 FYNNEI. V was clipped by 0 bases and J by 8 bases, with 13 bases between them. This CDR3 comprises 15 residues.

V usage is TRBV7-2 and J usage is TRBJ2-6; no definite D call. Germline-derived CDR1 and CDR2 are SGHTA and FQGNSA. The CDR3 totals 14 residues. Trimming took 7 bases from V and 3 from J, leaving 10 bases between them. CDR3 coding DNA: TGTGCCAGCACCCCCTCCCGTGGGGCCAACGTCCTGACTTTC. Translating gives CASTPSRGANVLTF.

The chain couples TRBV3-1 (or the pseudogene TRBV3-2) to TRBJ2-5; D remains ambiguous. CDR3 length: 11 residues. The V end lost 6 bases, the J end lost 2 bases, and 4 bases lay between the germline ends. CDR1 and CDR2 (germline): LGHDT, YNNKEL (reference sequence). CDR3 in DNA: TGTGCCAGCAGACTACAAGAGACCCAGTACTTC. It specifies CASRLQETQYF.

The chain links TRBV2 to TRBJ2-5, with D perhaps being TRBD1 or TRBD2 (5 bases each). Germline lookup yields CDR1 SNHLY and CDR2 FYNNEI. This CDR3 is built from 15 residues. Trimming shortened V by 1 base and J by 5 bases, and 14 bases separated the two germline ends. CDR3 sequence: CASSEGQGRPETQYF. For the CDR3, the DNA is TGTGCCAGCAGTGAAGGGCAGGGACGTCCGGAGACCCAGTACTTC.

A few counts support this clone. V gene TRBV6-1 combines with J gene TRBJ1-6, with TRBD1 as a possible D gene (5 bases). Per germline, CDR1 MNHNS and CDR2 SASEGT. The CDR3 consists of 15 residues. Trimming removed 1 base at V and 5 bases at J, with 9 bases between. The CDR3 DNA is TGTGCCAGCAGTGAAGGGGGACGTAATAATTCACCCCTCCACTTT. Translated: CASSEGGRNNSPLHF.

This sequence joins TRBV19 and TRBJ2-3; the match to TRBD1 covers 9 bases. CDR1 is LNHDA and CDR2 is SQIVND in the germline V gene (reference sequence). Trimming removed 5 bases from V and 12 bases from J; junction bases left unmatched: 12. CDR3 length: 14 residues. The DNA for the CDR3 is TGTGCCAGTAGTTGGGGTCGTGGGACAGGGACACAGTATTTT. This translates into CASSWGRGTGTQYF.

The rearrangement links TRBV10-2 to TRBJ2-2, with no clear D. The length of the CDR3 is 14 residues. Germline assignment: CDR1 WSHSY and CDR2 SAAADI. The V end lost 10 bases, the J end lost 5 bases, and 17 bases lay between the germline ends. CDR3 coding DNA: TGCGCCACCAGACTTGGGTTAACAACCGGGGAGCTGTTTTTT. Amino acid sequence: CATRLGLTTGELFF.

Written as DNA, the CDR3 is TGTGCCAGTAGTCCGGGACAGGGAAATTCCGGCTACACCTTC. This translates into CASSPGQGNSGYTF. This chain connects TRBV19 to TRBJ1-2; 9 bases align to TRBD1. The germline V gene encodes CDR1 LNHDA and CDR2 SQIVND (reference sequence). The CDR3 runs to 14 residues. Losses at the gene ends were 5 bases for V and 8 bases for J; bases not matched to a gene: 9.

The chain has TRBV5-6 and TRBJ1-6, with D unresolved. The germline V gene encodes CDR1 SGHDT and CDR2 YYEEEE. The V and J ends lost 3 bases and 7 bases respectively, with 11 bases between them. There are 14 residues in the CDR3. The CDR3 sequence: CASSSQLINSPLHF. In DNA form, the CDR3 reads TGTGCCAGCAGCTCCCAACTTATAAATTCACCCCTCCACTTT.

The rearrangement links TRBV30 to TRBJ2-2, with 14 bases identical to TRBD2. V lost 8 bases, J lost 5 bases, and 7 bases stayed unmatched. The CDR3 consists of 15 residues. Germline V CDR1 and CDR2: GTSNPN, SVGIG (reference sequence). CDR3 coding DNA: TGTGCCCCACCGGGACTAGCGGGGGTGACCGGGGAGCTGTTTTTT. Its translation: CAPPGLAGVTGELFF.

A note on this clone: Mismatch with germline at one junction end may stem from a read error. This chain joins TRBV6-6 and TRBJ2-7; 8 bases align to TRBD1. The CDR3 consists of 11 residues. CDR1 and CDR2 (germline): MNHNY, SVGAGI (reference sequence). CDR3 loop: CASSPGQGWHF. As DNA, the CDR3 is TGTGCCAGCAGCCCTGGACAGGGTTGGCACTTC.

The rearrangement links TRBV27 to TRBJ1-2; TRBD1 might be the D (6 bases). V shed 1 base and J shed 0 bases, with 9 bases lying between them. Germline V gene data show CDR1 as MNHEY and CDR2 as SMNVEV (reference sequence). The CDR3 consists of 15 residues. CDR3 coding DNA: TGTGCCAGCAGTTTATTCGGGGGCGCTAACTATGGCTACACCTTC. Translated: CASSLFGGANYGYTF.

This clone was observed once. The genes are TRBV18 and TRBJ1-1; D remains ambiguous. This CDR3 has 13 residues. The V end lost 1 base, the J end lost 1 base, and 4 bases lay between the germline ends. Germline V gene data show CDR1 as KGHSH and CDR2 as LQKENI. CDR3 protein: CASSPLQNTEAFF. In DNA form, the CDR3 reads TGTGCCAGCTCACCACTGCAGAACACTGAAGCTTTCTTT.

This sequence joins TRBV6-5 and TRBJ1-2, with D unclear. The V end was cut by 6 bases, the J end by 3 bases, with 17 bases between. The CDR3 spans 15 residues. The germline V gene encodes CDR1 MNHEY and CDR2 SVGAGI. CDR3 DNA sequence: TGTGCCAGCAGGAGGATATGGGAAAGGGACTATGGCTACACCTTC. Protein sequence: CASRRIWERDYGYTF.